This T cell receptor beta chain comes out of a study of blood T cell repertoires in COVID-19. In the study overall: Specimens from acute and convalescent COVID-19 originated in the United States, Italy and Spain.

Produced via immunoSEQ multiplex PCR; TCRdb's table is partial and in-frame only. The profile shows 35,000 to 40,000 clones, 85% to 90% of them singletons. As concerns this clone: This CDR3 is also generated by other DNA sequences in the sample.

The sequencing sample was made of peripheral blood. The receptor comes from a man between 65 and 79 years old with acute or convalescent COVID-19.

CDR3 loop: CASSSSRGQTEAFF. CDR3 nucleotides: TGCGCCAGCAGCTCAAGCAGGGGGCAAACTGAAGCTTTCTTT. The J gene is TRBJ1-1, the V gene TRBV5-1, with 8 bases identical to TRBD1. The CDR3 is 14 amino acids. V trimming: 3 bases; J trimming: 5 bases; junction bases outside the gene matches: 6. Germline V gene data show CDR1 as SGHRS and CDR2 as YFSETQ.